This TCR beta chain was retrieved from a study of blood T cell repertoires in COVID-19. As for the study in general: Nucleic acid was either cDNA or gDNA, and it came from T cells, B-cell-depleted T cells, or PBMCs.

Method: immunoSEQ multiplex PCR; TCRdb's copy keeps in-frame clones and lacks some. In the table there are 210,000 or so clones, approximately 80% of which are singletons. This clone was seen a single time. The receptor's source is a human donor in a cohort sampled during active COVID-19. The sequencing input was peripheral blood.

This chain's CDR3 is CASRKEGTMDGELFF. CDR3 bases: TGTGCCAGCAGGAAGGAGGGAACCATGGACGGGGAGCTGTTTTTT. The chain has TRBV2 and TRBJ2-2; tentatively, D is TRBD2 (6 bases). Per germline, CDR1 SNHLY and CDR2 FYNNEI. This CDR3 region has 15 residues. The V end was cut by 6 bases, the J end by 7 bases, with 18 bases between.